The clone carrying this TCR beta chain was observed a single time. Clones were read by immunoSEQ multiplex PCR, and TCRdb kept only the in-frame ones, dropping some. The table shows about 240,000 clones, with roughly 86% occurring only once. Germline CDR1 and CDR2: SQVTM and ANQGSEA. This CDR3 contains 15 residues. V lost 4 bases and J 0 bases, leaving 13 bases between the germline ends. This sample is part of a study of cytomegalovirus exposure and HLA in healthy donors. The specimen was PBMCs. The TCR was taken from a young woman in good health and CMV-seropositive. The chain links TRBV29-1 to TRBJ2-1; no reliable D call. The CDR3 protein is CSVGSAPSSYNEQFF. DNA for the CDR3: TGCAGCGTTGGTTCAGCGCCGAGCTCCTACAATGAGCAGTTCTTC.